This TCR beta chain was sequenced during a study of control samples from healthy donors and cancer patients. Only in-frame clones appear in the TCRdb table, and some are missing; sequencing was by immunoSEQ multiplex PCR. The sample comprises more than 25,000 clones, approximately 94% of which are singletons, and roughly 6.7% rests with the top ten. CDR3 length: 13 residues. Per the germline V gene, CDR1 is MNHEY and CDR2 is SMNVEV (reference sequence). The V gene end was trimmed by 6 bases and the J gene end by 4 bases; junction bases not matched to a gene: 5. The sequenced sample was blood. V usage is TRBV27 and J usage is TRBJ1-2; TRBD1 matches at 7 bases. This TCR was recovered from a man aged 60 to 69 in good health. CDR3 DNA sequence: TGTGCCAGCAGAAGGACAGGCATCTATGGCTACACCTTC. Translated: CASRRTGIYGYTF.